What follows describes a single T cell receptor (beta chain). This clonotype was found a few times. Its antigen is not yet known. No base-level quality is on record; no much larger clone is a single base apart. The 40 or so donors, aged roughly 6 to 100 years, were systemically healthy Caucasian individuals from Russia. Approximately 10 milliliters of peripheral blood were collected from each donor into EDTA-treated Vacutainer tubes. PBMCs were isolated by Ficoll-Paque density-gradient centrifugation, with at least 6.5 million obtained per sample. Trizol reagent was used to extract total RNA from the PBMCs, yielding at least 6 micrograms per sample. Naive CD45RAhigh/CD27high T cell percentages were measured by flow cytometry on a PBMC aliquot from every donor. This specimen comes from a study of blood T cells in healthy people across ages (dated by TCRdb to about 2015). About the full investigation: Template switching captured roughly one uniquely barcoded TCR beta cDNA molecule per two T cells in model experiments. For two donors (one aged 18 to 29 and one aged 80 or older), the study analyzed two additional independent replicas of 1 million unique cDNA reads from the same blood draw. To avoid experimental bias, donors of different ages were randomly spread across the sequencing lanes. The donors were divided into four age groups: young (average around 17 years), middle-aged (approximately 39), aged (approximately 62) and long-lived (about 80). Using deep sequencing normalized with unique cDNA molecular identifiers, the study measured how TCR beta repertoire diversity changes with age.

Study-wide findings and limitations: Compared with the aged group, the long-lived group had more naive CD4+ T cells, fewer expanded clones and increased TCR diversity, suggesting age selection. The percentage of naive T cells measured by flow cytometry correlated strongly with observed TCR beta diversity. Observed TCR beta diversity per million T cells fell roughly linearly with age, and a significant reduction was already apparent by age approximately 41. Since profiling was done on bulk unsorted PBMCs, naive and antigen-experienced compartments could not be conclusively compared. Estimates of total diversity based on one million sequenced T cells were regarded as lower bounds and as underestimates. The CMV infection status of donors was not known, potentially confounding age-related changes in expanded clonotypes.

The library was built by means of 5' RACE. The run used an Illumina HiSeq 2500. A second roughly 6 to 11 cycle PCR used a sample-barcoded 5' primer and a J-beta primer mix. A template-switch 5' adaptor carrying 12 random nucleotides introduced a unique molecular identifier onto each TCR beta cDNA molecule. Each sample yielded at least 3 million CDR3-containing paired-end reads. The Mint cDNA synthesis kit, primed by a TRBC-specific oligonucleotide, was used to synthesize first-strand cDNA from all RNA. Following uracil-DNA glycosylase treatment, a first 18-cycle PCR with universal primers M1SS and BC2_uni_R was performed on all cDNA. Regarding the original processing steps: For normalization, 1 million high-quality reads were randomly selected from each sample, with every read carrying a distinct molecular identifier. Instead of being binned into consensus sequences, reads with shared molecular identifiers were discarded. CDR3 identification, clonotype clustering and error correction used MiTCR with a Q25 quality threshold and the strictest error-elimination algorithm. Lower-bound total TCR beta diversity was estimated with a nonparametric unseen species model using Euler transformation. TCRdb ran its own pipeline on the public reads, namely fastp trimming at Q25 and MiXCR clone calling, and kept in-frame beta chains. Here each entry gathers all rows of one CDR3 protein and keeps the most common genes and DNA. The V and J calls come from TCRdb's annotation, not from the publication. For this sample the table gives 1.5 million to 2 million distinct CDR3 sequences, of which roughly 27% were detected only once. Clones ranked in the top ten supply less than 9.5% of the sample.

Ends trimmed: V by 6 bases, J by 6 bases; bases unmatched to a gene: 7. From the cysteine up to the phenylalanine, the CDR3 has a length of 14 residues. Of the read, only the CDR3 DNA is kept; its 42 bases are in frame from base 1. The CDR1 and CDR2 encoded by the germline V gene (reference sequence) are DFQATT and SNEGSKA. This chain is built from TRBV20-1 and TRBJ2-1, with 11 bases aligning to TRBD2. The TCR originated in a woman in her twenties or thirties in good health. The sample comprised blood. The CDR3 region has the sequence CSAQGLAGLNEQFF. The base sequence is TGCAGTGCCCAAGGACTAGCGGGCCTCAATGAGCAGTTCTTC.